This T cell receptor beta chain was sequenced for a study of CD8 T cells in ankylosing spondylitis (dated 2017 in TCRdb). Looking at the study overall: The study set out to find disease-linked TCR variants by profiling T cell receptor beta repertoires in ankylosing spondylitis patients and healthy donors. The full study cohort comprised 20 to 30 ankylosing spondylitis patients and about a hundred healthy donors. Peripheral blood was sampled, and synovial fluid was also collected from ankylosing spondylitis patients.

Reads for this sample came from an Illumina HiSeq 2500. Quantitative 5'-RACE with molecular barcodes was the method used to prepare the TCR beta libraries. The authors' analysis ran thus. A new computational method based on a probabilistic model of VDJ rearrangement was used to identify disease-linked TCR variants. The raw public data were reprocessed by TCRdb itself: fastp quality trimming at Q25, MiXCR clonotype calling, in-frame beta chains only. Identical CDR3 protein sequences are pooled into one entry, listed with their most common genes and DNA. The V and J calls shown here were made by TCRdb, not taken from the authors' results. In this sample the table shows 200,000 to 300,000 distinct CDR3 sequences, roughly 8.6% of which occur a single time. The ten largest account for under 7.5% of the sample. Summary of the overall study and its limitations: The disease-linked clones were reported to be significantly enriched in matched synovial fluid samples from ankylosing spondylitis patients. In peripheral blood, the disease-linked clones were found at relatively low frequencies and had a CD8+ phenotype. Some of the motif variants had been reported before in the synovial fluid and blood of reactive arthritis patients, a finding that suggests common disease-initiation mechanisms. A TCR beta motif of roughly 8 highly homologous amino acid variants appeared characteristic of blood from ankylosing spondylitis patients.

The CDR3 contains 18 residues, cysteine and phenylalanine counted. Just the 54-base CDR3 DNA is kept, in frame starting at base 1. The germline V gene encodes CDR1 MGHRA and CDR2 YSYEKL. From V the trimming removes 4 bases and from J it removes 6 bases, while the gene matches leave 19 bases of the junction unaccounted for. This clonotype was observed at least ten times. It lacks a known antigen. One base away there is no much larger clone; base qualities are not given. The rearranged segments are TRBV4-1 and TRBJ2-7; TRBD2 aligns with 9 central bases. This TCR was sampled from a male donor with ankylosing spondylitis or in good health (not recorded which). The sequencing input was blood, either unsorted or a sorted T cell fraction (not recorded which). The nucleotide sequence is TGCGCCAGCAGCCTGCCTGGGGGCGCTAGCGGGATTCCCGGCGAGCAGTACTTC. This encodes CASSLPGGASGIPGEQYF.